Below, 2 T cell receptor beta chains from the same sample are listed, as sequenced in a study of shared clonotypes between healthy human individuals. Repertoires were generated with immunoSEQ multiplex PCR, while TCRdb's copy carries only in-frame clones and drops some. Of 2,500,000 or so clones in the sample, under 95% were seen once. The sequencing sample was made of naive CD4+ T cells from PBMCs. Subset meaning: CD45RA+ positively selected. These receptors were obtained from a man younger than 30 in good health. Some clones in this sample may be carry-over from other donors' samples.

The V gene is TRBV5-1, the J gene TRBJ2-3; D remains unclear. The CDR3 length is 15 residues. CDR1 is SGHRS, CDR2 YFSETQ, per germline. The V end was cut by 2 bases, the J end by 6 bases, with 16 bases between. Here the CDR3 reads CASSFGGPPPDTQYF. CDR3 sequence (DNA): TGCGCCAGCAGCTTCGGCGGTCCTCCCCCCGATACGCAGTATTTT.

The chain joins TRBV29-1 to TRBJ1-1; 11 bases agree with TRBD1. The J segment lost 7 bases and the V segment lost 1 base, leaving 2 bases of the junction unmatched. This CDR3 spans 13 amino acids. In germline, CDR1 is SQVTM, CDR2 ANQGSEA. In DNA form, the CDR3 reads TGCAGCGTTGAAGGGACAGGGGGCCATGAAGCTTTCTTT. Translating gives CSVEGTGGHEAFF.